The rows below give T cell receptor beta chains drawn from one sample of a study of beta chain features in type 1 diabetes. Profiling relied on immunoSEQ multiplex PCR, and the TCRdb table lists in-frame clones only, not all of them. The repertoire has about 450,000 clones, about an eighth of them found once; the top ten carry less than 0.06%. The sample comprised naive CD4+ T cells from blood. The receptors derive from a woman aged 18-35 years in good health. CDR3s include the opening cysteine and the closing phenylalanine or tryptophan. D genes are given only for firm matches. The size entry is marked missing in some rows and otherwise reads once, few, many or a size class.

TRBD2,TRBV7-2,TRBJ2-3,.,CASSYRSGTSDIDTQYF,TGTGCCAGCAGCTATAGGTCCGGGACTAGCGATATAGATACGCAGTATTTT
.,TRBV11-2,TRBJ2-1,.,CASSPVADFYYNEQFF,TGTGCCAGCAGCCCGGTGGCAGATTTTTACTACAATGAGCAGTTCTTC
.,TRBV7-9,TRBJ2-1,few,CASNLATTYNEQFF,TGTGCCAGCAACCTGGCCACTACCTACAATGAGCAGTTCTTC
.,TRBV4-3,TRBJ2-7,few,CASSQLAQGGDEQYF,TGCGCCAGCAGCCAATTGGCACAGGGAGGGGACGAGCAGTACTTC
.,TRBV7-9,TRBJ1-1,many,CASGWSLNTEAFF,TGTGCCAGCGGGTGGAGCCTGAACACTGAAGCTTTCTTT
.,TRBV4-1,TRBJ1-2,.,CASSQDHIPGDGYTF,TGCGCCAGCAGCCAGGACCACATTCCCGGGGATGGCTACACCTTC
.,TRBV29-1,TRBJ2-7,.,CSVEGDLREQYF,TGCAGCGTTGAAGGGGATCTGAGAGAGCAGTACTTC
TRBD1,TRBV7-3,TRBJ2-3,.,CASSSTGARDTQYF,TGTGCCAGCAGCTCGACAGGGGCGAGAGATACGCAGTATTTT
.,TRBV28,TRBJ2-1,.,CATLYNEQFF,TGTGCCACCCTCTACAATGAGCAGTTCTTC
TRBD2,TRBV5-4,TRBJ2-2,few,CASSSGLAGGTGELFF,TGTGCCAGCAGCTCCGGACTAGCGGGAGGCACCGGGGAGCTGTTTTTT
.,TRBV7-9,TRBJ2-3,few,CASTRWRGGSTDTQYF,TGTGCCAGCACTAGGTGGCGGGGAGGATCCACAGATACGCAGTATTTT
.,TRBV29-1,TRBJ1-3,.,CSVAFVRGGNTIYF,TGCAGCGTTGCTTTCGTGAGAGGAGGAAACACCATATATTTT
TRBD1,TRBV4-3,TRBJ2-1,few,CASSQRDREKGQFF,TGCGCCAGCAGCCAAAGGGACAGGGAGAAGGGGCAGTTCTTC
TRBD2,TRBV7-9,TRBJ2-7,.,CATRLAGGHSSYEQYF,TGTGCCACCAGACTAGCGGGAGGCCATAGCTCCTACGAGCAGTACTTC
TRBD2,TRBV11-2,TRBJ2-1,.,CASSLQLGTSGRYNEQFF,TGTGCCAGCAGCTTACAGCTGGGGACTAGCGGGAGATACAATGAGCAGTTCTTC
TRBD1,TRBV28,TRBJ2-1,.,CASSSIRTGGSEQFF,TGTGCCAGCAGTTCGATACGTACAGGGGGCAGTGAGCAGTTCTTC
.,TRBV7-2,TRBJ2-3,few,CASNESPAPTDTQYF,TGTGCCAGCAACGAGTCCCCGGCCCCCACAGATACGCAGTATTTT
TRBD2,TRBV5-6,TRBJ2-2,few,CASSLRLASGELFF,TGTGCCAGCAGCCTACGACTAGCGTCTGGGGAGCTGTTTTTT
TRBD1,TRBV5-1,TRBJ2-5,few,CASRPQGVPMTQETQYF,TGCGCCAGCAGACCGCAGGGGGTTCCTATGACTCAAGAGACCCAGTACTTC
TRBD1,TRBV5-4,TRBJ1-6,few,CASSLGQGHGTYNSPLHF,TGTGCCAGCAGCTTGGGACAGGGTCACGGGACCTATAATTCACCCCTCCACTTT
.,TRBV9,TRBJ1-1,.,CASSLTAQLNTEAFF,TGTGCCAGCAGCCTTACGGCACAACTGAACACTGAAGCTTTCTTT
.,TRBV5-6,TRBJ2-7,few,CASSLYGRTSYEQYF,TGTGCCAGCAGCTTGTACGGGAGAACTAGCTACGAGCAGTACTTC
TRBD1,TRBV5-6,TRBJ2-7,.,CASSLRDSPWYEQYF,TGTGCCAGCAGCTTAAGGGACAGCCCTTGGTACGAGCAGTACTTC
.,TRBV10-3,TRBJ2-3,few,CAISSGTDTQYF,TGTGCCATCAGCAGTGGCACAGATACGCAGTATTTT